One and the same sample provided the 23 T cell receptor beta chains below, sequenced in a study of naive and memory T cell subsets. An equimolar mix of two oligonucleotides served as the beta constant-region primer for TRBC1 and TRBC2. Nested alpha and beta constant-region primers with the SP2 primer drove four PCR rounds on ligated cDNA. In TCRdb, the UMI-ligation and nested PCR reads were re-called with MiXCR into one record per CDR3 protein. The table lists some 82,000 distinct CDR3 sequences, approximately 10% of them singletons. These TCRs' antigens remain unknown. General observations from the study: Possibly reflecting memory cells re-expressing CD45RA, a few larger clonotypes occurred in naive repertoires, especially CD8.

Specimen: naive CD4+ T cells from blood. The receptors come from a human donor in good health.

This clonotype was detected a few times. DNA of the CDR3: TGTGCCAGCAGGGATGGGTTTCAGGAAGCTTTCTTT. Protein: CASRDGFQEAFF. The chain links TRBV12-3 or TRBV12-4 to TRBJ1-1; D is undetermined. The V end lost 6 bases, the J end lost 8 bases, and 13 bases lay between the germline ends. CDR3 length equals 12 residues.

CDR3 coding DNA: TGTGCCACCAGCCCCAAACTTTCAGGGAGAACAGATACGCAGTATTTT. As protein: CATSPKLSGRTDTQYF. J is TRBJ2-3 and V is TRBV15; perhaps D is TRBD1 or TRBD2 (5 bases each). CDR1 and CDR2 (germline): LNHNV, YYDKDF (reference sequence). V was pared by 5 bases and J by 3 bases, with 18 bases between. This CDR3 has 16 residues.

This chain joins TRBV6-2 or TRBV6-3 and TRBJ1-5; 7 bases agree with TRBD1. After removal of 5 bases from V and 0 bases from J, the junction contained 10 bases not matched to a gene. Germline V lookup: CDR1 MNHEY, CDR2 SVGEGT. The CDR3 is 17 residues long. CDR3 DNA: TGTGCCAGCAGTACTACCGGGACAGTTAATAGCAATCAGCCCCAGCATTTT. It is translated as CASSTTGTVNSNQPQHF.

V gene TRBV7-2 combines with J gene TRBJ2-7, with 11 bases that match TRBD2. With 0 bases clipped from V and 3 bases from J, the junction kept 4 bases outside the gene matches. The CDR3 spans 16 residues. Germline CDR1 SGHTA, CDR2 FQGNSA. CDR3 residues: CASSLAGSGRVYEQYF. CDR3 coding DNA: TGTGCCAGCAGCTTAGCGGGTAGCGGGAGGGTCTACGAGCAGTACTTC.

This clonotype was counted at least ten times. The chain joins TRBV5-4 to TRBJ2-5; D possibly uses TRBD1 or TRBD2 (5 bases each). The CDR3 runs 14 residues. CDR1 is SGHNT and CDR2 is YYREEE in the germline V gene (reference sequence). V was pared by 0 bases and J by 1 base, with 7 bases between. CDR3 bases: TGTGCCAGCAGCTTGGTTGGGGGCCAAGAGACCCAGTACTTC. Protein product: CASSLVGGQETQYF.

The V gene is TRBV7-2, the J gene TRBJ1-1; tentative D call: TRBD1 (5 bases). The CDR3 loop spans 14 amino acids. Trimming left V 4 bases short and J 3 bases short, with 12 bases between. Germline values: CDR1 SGHTA, CDR2 FQGNSA. In DNA, the CDR3 is TGTGCCAGCAGCTCCTACTCGGGGCACACTGAAGCTTTCTTT. It is translated as CASSSYSGHTEAFF. Filled out from reference TRBV7-2 and TRBJ1-1, the complete variable domain reads GAGVSQSPSNKVTEKGKDVELRCDPISGHTALYWYRQSLGQGLEFLIYFQGNSAPDKSGLPSDRFSAERTGGSVSTLTIQRTQQEDSAVYLCASSSYSGHTEAFFGQGTRLTVV.

This clonotype was detected ten times or more. The V and J genes are TRBV28 and TRBJ2-1; D is undetermined. Trimming pared 2 bases from V and 4 bases from J, leaving 12 bases between. Per germline, CDR1 MDHEN and CDR2 SYDVKM. The CDR3 length is 15 residues. CDR3 amino acids: CASSLVGQRYNEQFF. The CDR3 nucleotides are TGTGCCAGCAGTTTAGTAGGCCAGAGATACAATGAGCAGTTCTTC.

In this sample, this clonotype turned up many times. The chain combines TRBV9 with TRBJ1-2; 7 bases are shared with TRBD1. Unmatched junction bases numbered 6, after V lost 0 bases and J lost 4 bases. The CDR3 is 15 amino acids. Germline loops: CDR1 SGDLS, CDR2 YYNGEE. CDR3 coding DNA: TGTGCCAGCAGCGTAGGGGGGACAGCCATCTATGGCTACACCTTC. It encodes CASSVGGTAIYGYTF.

This clonotype appeared a few times. The chain uses TRBV6-2 or TRBV6-3 and TRBJ1-1; D not resolved. CDR1 and CDR2 from the germline V gene are MNHEY and SVGEGT. V was pared by 0 bases and J by 2 bases, with 10 bases between. The length of the CDR3 is 15 residues. CDR3 loop: CASSYSIAGNTEAFF. The CDR3 nucleotides are TGTGCCAGCAGTTACTCGATCGCTGGAAACACTGAAGCTTTCTTT.

This clonotype has a handful of counts. The chain has TRBV3-1 and TRBJ2-7; the D is unclear. CDR1 and CDR2 (germline): LGHDT, YNNKEL (reference sequence). The CDR3 has 12 residues. V gave up 1 base and J gave up 6 bases, with 7 bases separating them. CDR3 sequence reads: CASSQGVSEQYF. CDR3 sequence (DNA): TGTGCCAGCAGCCAAGGGGTTTCCGAGCAGTACTTC.

This clonotype was seen a handful of times. This chain joins TRBV2 and TRBJ2-3; D is uncertain. Germline V CDR1 and CDR2: SNHLY, FYNNEI. With 3 bases removed from V and 8 bases from J, the gap between germline ends came to 9 bases. The CDR3 length is 12 residues. The CDR3: CASSDVTFTQYF. DNA for the CDR3: TGTGCCAGCAGTGACGTTACGTTTACGCAGTATTTT.

This clonotype was seen a few times. J is TRBJ2-7 and V is TRBV18; tentatively, D is TRBD2 (6 bases). Germline assignment: CDR1 KGHSH and CDR2 LQKENI. The V and J ends lost 4 bases and 3 bases respectively, with 19 bases between them. The CDR3 contains 16 residues. Written as DNA, the CDR3 is TGTGCCAGCTCACTAATACTCGGGAGAGGGGACTACGAGCAGTACTTC. Its translation: CASSLILGRGDYEQYF.

The J gene is TRBJ1-5, the V gene TRBV28; D call uncertain. CDR3 size: 15 residues. V dropped 6 bases and J dropped 5 bases, with 17 bases sitting between them. The V gene's germline CDR1 is MDHEN and CDR2 SYDVKM. CDR3 DNA: TGTGCCAGCAGGAAAGGCTCCCCTTGGGATCAGCCCCAGCATTTT. It codes for CASRKGSPWDQPQHF. Drawing the rest from reference TRBV28 and TRBJ1-5, the complete variable domain is DVKVTQSSRYLVKRTGEKVFLECVQDMDHENMFWYRQDPGLGLRLIYFSYDVKMKEKGDIPEGYSVSREKKERFSLILESASTNQTSMYLCASRKGSPWDQPQHFGDGTRLSIL.

This clonotype was found many times. This rearrangement joins TRBV27 to TRBJ2-3, with D maybe TRBD1 (6 bases). V gave up 3 bases and J gave up 1 base, with 8 bases separating them. Germline V gives CDR1 MNHEY, CDR2 SMNVEV (reference sequence). The CDR3 has 14 residues. The CDR3 nucleotides are TGTGCCAGCAGTTTGCAGGGGCGCACAGATACGCAGTATTTT. This sequence encodes CASSLQGRTDTQYF.

This clonotype came up many times. V and J are TRBV29-1 and TRBJ2-7; D uncertain. Germline CDR1 and CDR2: SQVTM and ANQGSEA. This CDR3 spans 13 amino acids. The V gene lost 0 bases and the J gene lost 9 bases, with 15 bases spanning the gap. CDR3 region: CSVEDRRPGRQYF. Here the CDR3 DNA reads TGCAGCGTTGAAGATCGTCGTCCAGGCCGGCAGTACTTC.

The genes are TRBV12-3 or TRBV12-4 and TRBJ2-7; TRBD2 might be the D (7 bases). This CDR3 is 18 amino acids long. Trimming cost V 4 bases and J 2 bases, with 24 bases left between them. The CDR3 DNA reads as TGTGCCAGCAGTTCCTGGGGGGGCGCAATTGGATACGCCTACGAGCAGTACTTC. Protein: CASSSWGGAIGYAYEQYF.

This chain links TRBV3-2 with TRBJ1-1; TRBD1 is the table's D call, not checked against the DNA. TRBV3-2 is a recognized pseudogene. CDR3 length: 19 residues. The CDR3 spells CASRTGRLSGAPMNTEAFF. CDR3 nucleotide sequence: TGTGCCAGCAGGACGGGACGCCTATCCGGGGCCCCCATGAACACTGAAGCTTTCTTT.

This clonotype has a count of ten or more. This chain connects TRBV11-1 to TRBJ2-5; D is uncertain. CDR3 length equals 17 residues. The V gene's germline CDR1 is SGHAT and CDR2 FQDESV (reference sequence). V was clipped by 1 base and J by 5 bases, with 20 bases between them. In nucleotides, the CDR3 is TGTGCCAGCAGCTTAGGATTGAAGGTTGGGTCAAAGGAGACCCAGTACTTC. Amino acids: CASSLGLKVGSKETQYF.

This clonotype has more than one count but fewer than ten. V gene TRBV27 combines with J gene TRBJ1-1; D gene uncertain. From germline, CDR1 is MNHEY and CDR2 SMNVEV (reference sequence). The ends were cut back, 0 bases at V and 3 bases at J, with 5 bases in the middle. CDR3 length equals 13 residues. CDR3: CASSLSGYTEAFF. The CDR3 bases are TGTGCCAGCAGTTTATCAGGGTACACTGAAGCTTTCTTT.

The chain recombines TRBV5-1 with TRBJ1-1, with 9 bases lining up with TRBD1. The CDR3 extends over 13 amino acids. V lost 4 bases, J lost 8 bases, and 6 bases stayed unmatched. CDR1 and CDR2 (germline): SGHRS, YFSETQ. DNA of the CDR3: TGCGCCAGCAGCCAAAACAGGGGGCAAGAAGCTTTCTTT. Its translation: CASSQNRGQEAFF.

This clonotype was seen a few times. The V gene is TRBV12-3 or TRBV12-4, the J gene TRBJ2-3; 12 nucleotides align to TRBD2. The CDR3 runs 15 residues. V shed 4 bases and J 3 bases; nucleotides not matched to a gene: 2. This CDR3 is CASSYTSGRTDTQYF. CDR3 nucleotide sequence: TGTGCCAGCAGTTATACTAGCGGGAGGACAGATACGCAGTATTTT.

This chain connects TRBV15 to TRBJ2-1; D unclear. The CDR3 consists of 17 residues. Trimming stripped 0 bases from V and 3 bases from J, with 15 bases between. Germline CDR1 is LNHNV and CDR2 is YYDKDF (reference sequence). The CDR3 bases are TGTGCCACCAGCAGAGAGGCTACTGGAGCTTGCTACAATGAGCAGTTCTTC. Protein sequence: CATSREATGACYNEQFF. Complete variable domain (other parts from reference TRBV15 and TRBJ2-1): DAMVIQNPRYQVTQFGKPVTLSCSQTLNHNVMYWYQQKSSQAPKLLFHYYDKDFNNEADTPDNFQSRRPNTSFCFLDIRSPGLGDTAMYLCATSREATGACYNEQFFGPGTRLTVL.

This clonotype was found a few times. The rearrangement joins TRBV19 to TRBJ1-5; D unclear. Germline CDR1 is LNHDA and CDR2 is SQIVND (reference sequence). V dropped 3 bases and J dropped 4 bases, with 4 bases sitting between them. CDR3 length: 12 amino acids. The CDR3: CASSIRNQPQHF. The DNA for the CDR3 is TGTGCCAGTAGTATCAGAAATCAGCCCCAGCATTTT.